These T cell receptor beta chains were read from a single sample in a study of T cells in Graves' hyperthyroidism and ophthalmopathy. TCRdb used MiXCR to reprocess the multiplex PCR reads, holding one entry per CDR3 protein. The repertoire holds approximately 270,000 distinct CDR3 sequences, with less than 15% as singletons. Sequenced sample: blood. These TCRs come from a woman aged 40 to 55 with Graves' hyperthyroidism that later progressed to Graves' ophthalmopathy. Each CDR3 is given with its conserved first and last residue. The D gene is left open where the match is weak. Clone size appears in some rows only: once, few, many, or a class for an expanded clone.

cdr3_length d_call clone_size j_call v_call cdr3_aa cdr3_nt
14 . few TRBJ1-4 TRBV5-5 CASSVVGANEKLFF TGTGCCAGCAGCGTAGTGGGTGCTAATGAAAAACTGTTTTTT
18 TRBD1 many TRBJ2-3 TRBV29-1 CSVEGASTGEFSTDTQYF TGCAGCGTTGAAGGGGCCTCGACAGGGGAATTTAGCACAGATACGCAGTATTTT
19 . many TRBJ1-5 TRBV15 CATSRSLGGTRYSNQPQHF TGTGCCACCAGCAGATCCCTGGGGGGGACAAGGTATAGCAATCAGCCCCAGCATTTT
16 . many TRBJ1-2 TRBV15 CATSRDGGGRNYGYTF TGTGCCACCAGCAGAGATGGCGGGGGGAGAAACTATGGCTACACCTTC
17 TRBD2 . TRBJ2-1 TRBV19 CASSIRRLAGVSNEQFF TGTGCCAGTAGTATACGTAGACTAGCGGGAGTGTCGAATGAGCAGTTCTTC
17 TRBD1 . TRBJ1-5 TRBV6-5 CASSYSWTGFSNQPQHF TGTGCCAGCAGTTACTCCTGGACAGGGTTTAGCAATCAGCCCCAGCATTTT
14 . . TRBJ1-5 TRBV6-1 CASSDGLRLSHQHF TGTGCCAGCAGTGATGGGCTCAGGCTAAGCCATCAGCATTTT
15 TRBD2 many TRBJ2-1 TRBV24-1 CATSETSGTLNEQFF TGTGCCACCAGTGAGACTAGCGGGACCTTGAATGAGCAGTTCTTC
20 TRBD2 many TRBJ2-2 TRBV12-3/TRBV12-4 CASSLKPGYYSGIRAGELFF TGTGCCAGCAGTTTAAAGCCAGGTTACTATAGCGGGATAAGAGCCGGGGAGCTGTTTTTT
17 TRBD2 many TRBJ2-1 TRBV4-1 CASSQPTSGLSYNEQFF TGCGCCAGCAGCCAACCGACTAGCGGTCTATCCTACAATGAGCAGTTCTTC
14 . . TRBJ2-2 TRBV5-4 CVSSATLSTGELFF TGTGTCAGCAGCGCGACTCTATCCACCGGGGAGCTGTTTTTT
13 . . TRBJ2-7 TRBV7-8 CASSLADLYEQYF TGTGCCAGCAGCTTAGCAGACCTCTACGAGCAGTACTTC
11 . many TRBJ1-1 TRBV18 CASTRGSEAFF TGTGCCAGCACGCGGGGAAGCGAAGCTTTCTTT
12 . many TRBJ2-7 TRBV9 CASSVDPYEQYF TGTGCCAGCAGCGTAGATCCCTACGAGCAGTACTTC
15 TRBD2 once TRBJ2-1 TRBV11-2 CASSSGTSGVNEQFF TGTGCCAGCAGCTCCGGGACTAGCGGTGTCAATGAGCAGTTCTTC